The T cell receptor beta chain described here comes from a study of Ad26.COV2.S vaccination and SARS-CoV-2 variants. About the study: Trial arm assignment for the donor was COV1001 Ad26.COV2.S. Donor got 5x10^10 or 1x10^11 viral particles of Ad26.COV2.S.

Regarding the study as a whole: Placebo and vaccine recipients had non-spike TCR breadth that was similar. Vaccine recipients had higher spike-specific TCR breadth than placebo recipients.

Notes on this clone: Its antigen is as yet unknown.

The CDR3 contains 12 residues. The germline V gene has CDR1 SGHTA and CDR2 FQGNSA. Trimming left V 5 bases short and J 3 bases short, with 8 bases between. Assay used: immunoSEQ multiplex PCR; TCRdb lists only in-frame clones, some missing. The table records just over 350,000 clones, roughly 84% of them present only once. Sample treatment: roughly 20 received Ad26.COV2.S at low or high dose, single or two shots; roughly five received placebo; per-sample allocation not given. It was on day 63 after the first vaccine or placebo injection that samples were taken. The source was peripheral blood, collected in a trial of Ad26.COV2.S vaccine versus placebo. J is TRBJ2-7 and V is TRBV7-2; D remains unclear. This clonotype originated in a person aged 18-65 years who received the Ad26.COV2.S COVID-19 vaccine or a placebo. As DNA, the CDR3 is TGTGCCAGCAGCCCCACACTCTACGAGCAGTACTTC. It specifies CASSPTLYEQYF. Full variable domain (rest looked up from reference TRBV7-2 and TRBJ2-7): GAGVSQSPSNKVTEKGKDVELRCDPISGHTALYWYRQSLGQGLEFLIYFQGNSAPDKSGLPSDRFSAERTGGSVSTLTIQRTQQEDSAVYLCASSPTLYEQYFGPGTRLTVT.